This TCR beta chain derives from a study of blood T cell repertoires in COVID-19 (TCRdb year 2020). About the investigation overall: Samples covering the acute and convalescent phases of COVID-19 were provided by collaborators in the United States, Italy and Spain. The repertoires were made available in a free public database intended to serve as a resource for research on the immune response to SARS-CoV-2. The dataset comprised deeply sampled blood TCRbeta repertoires from subjects exposed to, actively infected with, or recovered from COVID-19. The samples were drawn from the first 160 participants of the ongoing ImmuneRACE study and from roughly 1,300 subjects provided by 6 global collaborators. The material from the prospective study consisted of cDNA or gDNA derived from T cells, B-cell-depleted T cells, or PBMCs. Where available, HLA class I and class II types were taken from metadata supplied by the sample provider and were not determined by assay-based typing. The sample metadata nearly always contained a de-identified subject ID, COVID-19 status, age in years and sex.

Spanning cysteine to phenylalanine, the CDR3 consists of 15 amino acids. Only the CDR3 part of the read is kept: 45 bases, read in frame from the first base. Trimming costs V 4 bases and J 1 base, and their ends lie 14 bases apart. Taken from the germline V gene (reference sequence), the CDR1 and CDR2 loops are SGHNT and YYREEE. Paper-wide results and their limitations: The quantity of clinical and demographic metadata differed by source and by participant and was supplied without curation.

On this clone: The specificity of this receptor is unknown. No base quality information exists; no much larger clone differs at one position.

TCRbeta CDR3 regions were amplified from genomic DNA using the immunoSEQ Assay, a bias-controlled multiplex PCR. Under the source paper's analysis protocol: Within the assay, amplification of reference gene primers was used to estimate how many nucleated cells each sample contained. Sequence reads were collapsed and filtered to measure the absolute abundance of every unique TCRbeta CDR3 rearrangement. For each sample, productive Simpson clonality was calculated as the square root of Simpson's diversity index across productive rearrangements. TCRdb carries this immuneACCESS record with in-frame sequences only. Its versions omit some clonotypes, under half of them owing to an unresolved V gene in the studies checked, with the rest unexplained. V and J calls and clone size are those listed in that table; D and trimming were worked out from the DNA. The sample includes 93,000 or so clones, with nearly 90% observed a single time. Approximately 3% of the sample is held by the ten biggest clonotypes.

Each collaborating institution followed its own protocols to collect whole blood in K2EDTA tubes. For TCRbeta analysis, collaborator samples were shipped as frozen whole blood, as isolated PBMCs, or as DNA extracted from either sample type. Here the chain combines TRBV5-4 and TRBJ2-5; the D gene is perhaps TRBD1, on 7 matching bases. The sequence was obtained from a man aged 50 to 59 in a cohort sampled during active COVID-19. Sequencing was performed on peripheral blood. The CDR3 has the sequence CASSLIQGGQETQYF. The sequence in DNA is TGTGCCAGCAGCCTAATTCAGGGGGGCCAAGAGACCCAGTACTTC.